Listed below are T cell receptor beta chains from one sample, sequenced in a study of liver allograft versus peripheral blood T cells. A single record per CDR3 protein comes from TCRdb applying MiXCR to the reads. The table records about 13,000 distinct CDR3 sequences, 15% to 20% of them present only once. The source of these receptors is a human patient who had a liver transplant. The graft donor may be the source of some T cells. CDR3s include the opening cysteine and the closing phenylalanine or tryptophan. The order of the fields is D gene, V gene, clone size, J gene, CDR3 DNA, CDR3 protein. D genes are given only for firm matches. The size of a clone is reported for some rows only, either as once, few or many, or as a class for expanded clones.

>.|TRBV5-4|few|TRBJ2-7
TGTGCCAGCAGCCCTTGGGGACGGAACTACGAGCAGTACTTC
CASSPWGRNYEQYF
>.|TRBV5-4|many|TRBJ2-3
TGTGCCAGCAGCTTCGGTTCTAACACAGATACGCAGTATTTT
CASSFGSNTDTQYF
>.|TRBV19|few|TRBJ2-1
TGTGCCAGTAGTATGGAGTGGGCAGAGCAGTTCTTC
CASSMEWAEQFF
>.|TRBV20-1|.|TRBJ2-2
TGCAGTGCTAGTCGACAGCCCGGGACAGAGCTGTTTTTT
CSASRQPGTELFF
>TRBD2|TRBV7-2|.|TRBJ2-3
TGTGCCAGCAGCCCTAGGACTAGCGGGGGGAGCACAGATACGCAGTATTTT
CASSPRTSGGSTDTQYF
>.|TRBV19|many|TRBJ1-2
TGTGCCAGTAGTATTTCGGGGTATGGCTACACCTTC
CASSISGYGYTF
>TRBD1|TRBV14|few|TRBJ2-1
TGTGCCAGCAGCCAAGACCCGGGACAGGGGGTGAAAGGGCAGTTCTTC
CASSQDPGQGVKGQFF
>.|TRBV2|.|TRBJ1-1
TGTGCCAGCAGTCCCGACCAAGGGAAAGCTTTCTTT
CASSPDQGKAFF
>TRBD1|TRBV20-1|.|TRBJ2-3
TGCAGTGCTAGTGGGCAGGGGGCAGATACGCAGTATTTT
CSASGQGADTQYF
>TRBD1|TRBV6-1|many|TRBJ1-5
TGTGCCAGCAGGACTAGGGACAGGGGAACGGAGCCCCAGCATTTT
CASRTRDRGTEPQHF
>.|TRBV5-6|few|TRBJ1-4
TGTGCCAGCAGCTTGAGTGGTACTGAAAAACTGTTTTTT
CASSLSGTEKLFF
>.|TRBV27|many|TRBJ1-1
TGTGCCAGCAGTTTATCTCTGAACACTGAAGCTTTCTTT
CASSLSLNTEAFF
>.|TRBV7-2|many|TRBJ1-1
TGTGCCAGCAGCTTAACGGGGTTGAACACTGAAGCTTTCTTT
CASSLTGLNTEAFF
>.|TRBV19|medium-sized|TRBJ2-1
TGTGCCAGTAGTGCGGGAGCAGGGGATGAGCAGTTCTTC
CASSAGAGDEQFF
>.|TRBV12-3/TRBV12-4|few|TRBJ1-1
TGTGCCAGCAGTCCCCAAGTCCGGGGGACTGAAGCTTTCTTT
CASSPQVRGTEAFF
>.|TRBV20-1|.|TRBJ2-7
TGCAGTGCTAGAGATAAGGGCAGTACCTACGAGCAGTACTTC
CSARDKGSTYEQYF
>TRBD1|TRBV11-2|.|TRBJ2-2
TGTGCCAGCAGCCCCCGGGCAGGGGGAAGGGGGGAGCTGTTTTTT
CASSPRAGGRGELFF
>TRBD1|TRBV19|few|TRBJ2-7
TGTGCCAGTTCACCGGGACAGCACTCCTACGAGCAGTACTTC
CASSPGQHSYEQYF
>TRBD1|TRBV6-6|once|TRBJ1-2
TGTGCCAGCAGGGACCCAGTAGGGACAGTCGACGGCTACACCTTC
CASRDPVGTVDGYTF
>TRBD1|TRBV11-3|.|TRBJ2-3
TGTGCCAGCAGCTTAGGCGCCGGGACAGGGGGCTCGGATACGCAGTATTTT
CASSLGAGTGGSDTQYF
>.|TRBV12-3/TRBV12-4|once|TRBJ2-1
TGTGCCAGCAGGGGGGCAGTTTACAATGAGCAGTTCTTC
CASRGAVYNEQFF
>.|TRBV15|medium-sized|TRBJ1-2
TGTGCCACCAGCAGTATGGGGACTAGCAACTATGGCTACACCTTC
CATSSMGTSNYGYTF
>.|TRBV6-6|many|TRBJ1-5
TGTGCCAGCAGTTACCAAGGGCCAATTAATAGCAATCAGCCCCAGCATTTT
CASSYQGPINSNQPQHF
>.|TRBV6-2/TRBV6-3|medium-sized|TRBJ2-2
TGTGCCACCAGACCAGGGGGGATCACCGGGGAGCTGTTTTTT
CATRPGGITGELFF
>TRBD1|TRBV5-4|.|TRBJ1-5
TGTGCCAGCAGCTTTTTCGACAGGGGGGTACGCAATCAGCCCCAGCATTTT
CASSFFDRGVRNQPQHF
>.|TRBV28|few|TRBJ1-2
TGTGCCAGCACCAATGGGGTGGCGGGACAAGAGGTCTACACCTTC
CASTNGVAGQEVYTF
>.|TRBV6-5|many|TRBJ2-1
TGTGCCAGCAGTTCCCACCAGGGTAATGAGCAGTTCTTC
CASSSHQGNEQFF
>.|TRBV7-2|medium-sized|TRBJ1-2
TGTGCCAGCAGCGGCACCGGGGTTCCGACCTATGGCTACACCTTC
CASSGTGVPTYGYTF
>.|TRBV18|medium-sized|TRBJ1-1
TGTGCCAGCTCACCACAGGGGACTGAAGCTTTCTTT
CASSPQGTEAFF
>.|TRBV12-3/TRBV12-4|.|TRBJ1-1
TGTGCCAGCAGTTCAGCCCTAACAGACCACACTGAAGCTTTCTTT
CASSSALTDHTEAFF
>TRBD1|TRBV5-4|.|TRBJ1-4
TGTGCCAGCAGTTTCGACAGGGAAAAGGAAAAACTGTTTTTT
CASSFDREKEKLFF
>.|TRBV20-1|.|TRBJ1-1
TGCAGTGCTAGAGATCCCCGGACAGTGAACACTGAAGCTTTCTTT
CSARDPRTVNTEAFF
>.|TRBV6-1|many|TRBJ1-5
TGTGCCAGCAGGGCGGGGGGGGGAAGCAATCAGCCCCAGCATTTT
CASRAGGGSNQPQHF
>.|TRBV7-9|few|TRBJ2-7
TGTGCCAGCAGCTTAGAGGACAGCCTCACGCAGTACTTC
CASSLEDSLTQYF
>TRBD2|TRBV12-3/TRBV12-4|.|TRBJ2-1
TGTGCCAGCAGCATTAGCGGGAGGCGCAATGAGCAGTTCTTC
CASSISGRRNEQFF
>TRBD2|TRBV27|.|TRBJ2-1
TGTGCCAGCAGTTCGCCCCGGGGACTAGCGGGGGGTGAGCAGTTCTTC
CASSSPRGLAGGEQFF
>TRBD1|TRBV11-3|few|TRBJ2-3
TGTGCCAGCAGCTTAAGAGGCCGGGACAGGGGATGGTTAGATACGCAGTATTTT
CASSLRGRDRGWLDTQYF
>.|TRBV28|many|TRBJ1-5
TGTGCCAGCAGTTTAGGAGGGGCGCGGCAGCCCCAGCATTTT
CASSLGGARQPQHF
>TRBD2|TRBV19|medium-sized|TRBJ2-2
TGTGCCAGTAGTACACAAGCGGGGGCCAACACCGGGGAGCTGTTTTTT
CASSTQAGANTGELFF
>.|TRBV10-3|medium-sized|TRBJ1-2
TGTGCCATCAGTGATGGCAGCCCATATGGCTACACCTTC
CAISDGSPYGYTF
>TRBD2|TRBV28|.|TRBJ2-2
TGTGCCGGGGGGGAACCAAACACCGGGGAGCTGTTTTTT
CAGGEPNTGELFF
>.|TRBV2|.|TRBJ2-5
TGTGCCAGCAGTGAAGCAGAATACCAGTACTTC
CASSEAEYQYF
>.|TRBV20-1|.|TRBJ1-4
TGCAGTGCAACACAGGGTCTAACTAATGAAAAACTGTTTTTT
CSATQGLTNEKLFF
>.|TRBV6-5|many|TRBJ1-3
TGTGCCAGCAGTTACTCGAAGGGGCAGGGAAAGAGTGGAAACACCATATATTTT
CASSYSKGQGKSGNTIYF
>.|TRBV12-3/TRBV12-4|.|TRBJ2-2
TGTGCCAGCAGCCTCGCCCCACGGGGAAAGAACACCGGGGAGCTGTTTTTT
CASSLAPRGKNTGELFF